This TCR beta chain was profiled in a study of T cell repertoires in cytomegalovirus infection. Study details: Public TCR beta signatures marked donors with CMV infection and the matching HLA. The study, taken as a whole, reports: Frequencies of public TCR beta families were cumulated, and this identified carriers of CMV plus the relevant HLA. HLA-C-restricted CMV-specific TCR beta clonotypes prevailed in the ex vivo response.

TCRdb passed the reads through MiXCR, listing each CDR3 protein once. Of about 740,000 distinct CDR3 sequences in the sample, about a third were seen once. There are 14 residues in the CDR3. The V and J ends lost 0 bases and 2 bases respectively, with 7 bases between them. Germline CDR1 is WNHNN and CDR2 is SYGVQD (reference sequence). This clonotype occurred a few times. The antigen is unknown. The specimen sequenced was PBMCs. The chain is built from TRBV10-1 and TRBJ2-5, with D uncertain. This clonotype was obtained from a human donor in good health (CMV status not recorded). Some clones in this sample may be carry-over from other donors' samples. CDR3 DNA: TGCGCCAGCAGTGAGTCAGGGCAGCAAGAGACCCAGTACTTC. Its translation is CASSESGQQETQYF.